The 29 T cell receptor beta chains below were found in one sample sequenced in a study of regulatory T cells in long-lasting Graves disease. Arm-PCR of CDR3 regions with iRepertoire HTBI primers generated TCR beta libraries. TCRdb reanalysed the multiplex PCR reads using MiXCR and keeps one entry per CDR3 protein. The sample yields about 620,000 distinct CDR3 sequences, about 15% seen once. Specified time point: newly diagnosed GD, antithyroid drugs for less than 3 months. RNA isolated from PBMCs was used to make the TCR library. The sample was also reused in another study, on T cells in Graves' hyperthyroidism and ophthalmopathy.

The specimen was peripheral blood mononuclear cells (PBMCs), collected at new diagnosis, from a patient treated with antithyroid drugs. Every receptor here comes from a woman under 40 with Graves disease.

The chain joins TRBV29-1 to TRBJ1-1, with D tentatively TRBD1 (6 bases). In germline, CDR1 is SQVTM, CDR2 ANQGSEA. V gave up 3 bases and J gave up 5 bases, with 10 bases separating them. This CDR3 is 12 amino acids long. The CDR3 protein is CSVDGRGTEAFF. CDR3 bases: TGCAGCGTTGACGGCAGGGGAACTGAAGCTTTCTTT.

This clonotype occurred many times. The chain couples TRBV7-2 to TRBJ2-7, with TRBD1 matching over 7 bases. V dropped 8 bases and J dropped 2; count of bases not matched to a gene: 9. CDR1 SGHTA and CDR2 FQGNSA come from the germline V gene. The CDR3 is 14 residues long. The CDR3 region has the DNA TGTGCCAGCGTACACAGGGGAAGAACCTACGAGCAGTACTTC. Translated: CASVHRGRTYEQYF.

V and J are TRBV13 and TRBJ2-7; 13 nucleotides agree with TRBD2. The CDR3 spans 16 residues. CDR1 and CDR2 from the germline V gene are PRHDT and FYEKMQ (reference sequence). With V trimmed by 5 bases and J by 0 bases, 4 bases remained unmatched. The CDR3 sequence is CASSAGLAGSSYEQYF. The CDR3 DNA sequence: TGTGCCAGCAGCGCGGGACTAGCGGGGAGCTCCTACGAGCAGTACTTC. Full variable domain (outside the CDR3, taken from reference TRBV13 and TRBJ2-7): AAGVIQSPRHLIKEKRETATLKCYPIPRHDTVYWYQQGPGQDPQFLISFYEKMQSDKGSIPDRFSAQQFSDYHSELNMSSLELGDSALYFCASSAGLAGSSYEQYFGPGTRLTVT.

This clonotype was seen many times. This rearrangement joins TRBV12-3 or TRBV12-4 to TRBJ2-1, with a weak D call TRBD1 (5 bases). The CDR3 covers 15 residues. Trimming stripped 6 bases from V and 0 bases from J, with 12 bases between. The CDR3 DNA reads TGTGCCAGCAGCCCCCGCCAGGGCTCCTACAATGAGCAGTTCTTC. Amino acid sequence: CASSPRQGSYNEQFF.

This clonotype was seen only a few times. The chain uses TRBV19 and TRBJ1-5, with D tentatively TRBD1 (6 bases). V lost 6 bases and J 3 bases, leaving 15 bases between the germline ends. The CDR3 contains 15 residues. Germline V gives CDR1 LNHDA, CDR2 SQIVND (reference sequence). The CDR3 protein is CASRHRGLDNQPQHF. In DNA form, the CDR3 reads TGTGCCAGTAGGCATAGGGGGTTAGACAATCAGCCCCAGCATTTT.

A word on this clonotype: This may come from a read error, since a much larger clone is one base off. The chain joins TRBV9 to TRBJ2-1; D gene unclear. The CDR3 is 11 amino acids. Germline CDR1 SGDLS, CDR2 YYNGEE. Deletions cut 0 bases from V and 5 bases from J, with 0 bases between. This CDR3 is CASSVDNEQFF. The CDR3 nucleotides read TGTGCCAGCAGCGTAGACAATGAGCAGTTCTTC.

This clonotype occurred many times. The chain combines TRBV20-1 with TRBJ2-2; the D is unclear. CDR3 length: 11 amino acids. Germline assignment: CDR1 DFQATT and CDR2 SNEGSKA (reference sequence). V was pared by 6 bases and J by 2 bases, with 4 bases between. CDR3 sequence reads: CSATNTGELFF. The DNA for the CDR3 is TGCAGTGCAACTAACACCGGGGAGCTGTTTTTT.

This clonotype has only a few counts. This chain's CDR3 is CSVEDTGGPDSGELFF. CDR3 DNA: TGCAGCGTTGAAGATACGGGGGGACCTGATTCCGGGGAGCTGTTTTTT. V is TRBV29-1 and J is TRBJ2-2; TRBD2 aligns across 7 bases. The germline V gene has CDR1 SQVTM and CDR2 ANQGSEA. Germline trimming cut 0 bases from V and 6 bases from J; bases unmatched to any gene: 10. This CDR3 is built from 16 residues.

The chain links TRBV7-2 to TRBJ2-5; D possibly corresponds to TRBD2 (6 bases). Trimming removed 4 bases from V and 7 bases from J, with 13 bases in between. CDR1 is SGHTA, CDR2 FQGNSA, per germline. The CDR3 is made up of 13 amino acids. In DNA form, the CDR3 reads TGTGCCAGCAGCTCCGGGACTGAGAGGACCCAGTACTTC. Protein: CASSSGTERTQYF.

The chain employs TRBV11-2 and TRBJ1-5; D perhaps matches TRBD1 (5 bases). The CDR3 extends over 15 amino acids. Trimming left V 5 bases short and J 1 base short, with 12 bases between. Germline V lookup: CDR1 SGHAT, CDR2 FQNNGV. The CDR3 nucleotides read TGTGCCAGCAGCCCTCAGGGTGGGAGCAATCAGCCCCAGCATTTT. Its translation: CASSPQGGSNQPQHF.

This clonotype came up many times. This chain links TRBV7-2 with TRBJ2-7; a weak D match, TRBD2 (5 bases). The germline gives CDR1 SGHTA, CDR2 FQGNSA. The V end was cut by 5 bases, the J end by 1 base, with 12 bases between. The CDR3 loop spans 14 amino acids. Here the CDR3 DNA reads TGTGCCAGCAGCCACCGAGGGCTTTCCTACGAGCAGTACTTC. Amino acids: CASSHRGLSYEQYF.

In its sample, this clonotype was seen many times. The chain is built from TRBV20-1 and TRBJ1-6; tentative D call: TRBD1 (5 bases). The CDR3 is made up of 13 amino acids. The germline V gene has CDR1 DFQATT and CDR2 SNEGSKA (reference sequence). Trimming shortened V by 6 bases and J by 8 bases, and 14 bases separated the two germline ends. The CDR3 sequence: CSAKTEGYSPLHF. The CDR3 bases are TGCAGTGCCAAGACAGAAGGGTATTCACCCCTCCACTTT.

This clonotype was seen more than once but under ten times. This chain uses TRBV3-1 with TRBJ1-6; D is perhaps TRBD1 (5 bases). The germline V gene has CDR1 LGHDT and CDR2 YNNKEL (reference sequence). This CDR3 has 14 amino acids. V dropped 7 bases and J dropped 5 bases, with 12 bases sitting between them. CDR3 in DNA: TGTGCCAGCAAGGGGTACAATAATAATTCACCCCTCCACTTT. Its translation: CASKGYNNNSPLHF.

This sequence joins TRBV9 and TRBJ1-1, with a tentative D call TRBD1 (5 bases). CDR3 length: 16 residues. Germline CDR1 SGDLS, CDR2 YYNGEE. V was trimmed by 3 bases and J by 1 base, leaving 16 bases between them. This CDR3 is CASSGSRGGENTEAFF. The CDR3 nucleotides read TGTGCCAGCAGCGGATCACGGGGGGGAGAGAACACTGAAGCTTTCTTT.

The CDR3 nucleotides are TGTGCCAGTAGTATCCTAGCGGGAGGGTACGAGCAGTACTTC. It encodes CASSILAGGYEQYF. V usage is TRBV19 and J usage is TRBJ2-7, with 12 bases lining up with TRBD2. After removal of 3 bases from V and 4 bases from J, the junction contained 1 base not matched to a gene. The CDR3 length is 14 residues. Germline V gene lookup returns CDR1 LNHDA and CDR2 SQIVND (reference sequence).

Concerning this clonotype itself: This may arise from a read error, as a much more abundant clone is one base away. The J gene is TRBJ1-1, the V gene TRBV6-2 or TRBV6-3, with D perhaps TRBD1 (6 bases). Germline lookup yields CDR1 MNHEY and CDR2 SVGEGT. The CDR3 runs 18 residues. CDR3 in DNA: TGTGCCAGCAGTTACTTAAGCAGGGGAGGAACGGCGAACACTGAAGCTTCCTTT. Translation: CASSYLSRGGTANTEASF.

The rearrangement uses TRBV6-1 and TRBJ2-7, with 7 bases fitting TRBD2. The V and J ends lost 7 bases and 2 bases, in that order; junction bases with no gene match: 8. Germline values: CDR1 MNHNS, CDR2 SASEGT. The CDR3 has 14 amino acids. CDR3 DNA: TGTGCCAGCACAAGGGGAAGCGGGACCTACGAGCAGTACTTC. It yields the protein CASTRGSGTYEQYF.

The table lists this clonotype with a few counts. V gene TRBV14 combines with J gene TRBJ2-4; D is possibly TRBD1 or TRBD2 (5 bases each). Germline V gene data show CDR1 as SGHDN and CDR2 as FVKESK. The CDR3 is 17 amino acids. Deletions cut 0 bases from V and 2 bases from J, with 14 bases between. CDR3 residues: CASSQERGPSPKNIQYF. The CDR3 coding sequence is TGTGCCAGCAGCCAAGAGAGGGGCCCAAGCCCCAAAAACATTCAGTACTTC.

This clonotype was counted between two and nine times. This chain joins TRBV9 and TRBJ1-3; the D is unclear. V was cut by 4 bases and J by 0 bases, with 8 bases left in between. CDR3 length: 14 residues. CDR1 and CDR2 from the germline V gene are SGDLS and YYNGEE. CDR3 loop: CASSRDYSGNTIYF. For the CDR3, the DNA is TGTGCCAGCAGCAGGGATTACTCTGGAAACACCATATATTTT.

This clonotype was seen repeatedly, ten times or more. The CDR3 here is CASGGGGLRDEAFF. CDR3 DNA: TGTGCCAGCGGGGGGGGGGGTTTGAGAGACGAAGCTTTCTTT. The chain combines TRBV28 with TRBJ1-1; D might be TRBD1 (5 bases). The ends were cut back, 8 bases at V and 8 bases at J, with 21 bases in the middle. From germline, CDR1 is MDHEN and CDR2 SYDVKM. CDR3 length: 14 residues.

This clonotype was found many times. V is TRBV29-1 and J is TRBJ2-3; D unclear. V lost 2 bases and J lost 4, with 16 bases in between. In germline, CDR1 is SQVTM, CDR2 ANQGSEA. The CDR3 extends over 15 amino acids. This CDR3 reads CSVERPELFSDTQYF. Here the CDR3 DNA reads TGCAGCGTTGAACGTCCGGAGTTATTTTCAGATACGCAGTATTTT.

This clonotype was recorded a few times. V is TRBV28 and J is TRBJ1-6; unclear D gene. Germline CDR1 reads MDHEN; CDR2 reads SYDVKM. V shed 7 bases and J shed 0 bases, with 10 bases lying between them. This CDR3 has 15 amino acids. For the CDR3, the DNA is TGTGCCAGCACCCCCCCGAGCTCCTATAATTCACCCCTCCACTTT. Amino acid sequence: CASTPPSSYNSPLHF. Full variable domain (rest looked up from reference TRBV28 and TRBJ1-6): DVKVTQSSRYLVKRTGEKVFLECVQDMDHENMFWYRQDPGLGLRLIYFSYDVKMKEKGDIPEGYSVSREKKERFSLILESASTNQTSMYLCASTPPSSYNSPLHFGNGTRLTVT.

This clonotype showed up many times. The V and J genes are TRBV7-9 and TRBJ1-2, with 7 bases that match TRBD1. The germline V gene encodes CDR1 SEHNR and CDR2 FQNEAQ (reference sequence). This CDR3 contains 13 residues. After removal of 3 bases from V and 5 bases from J, the junction contained 3 bases not matched to a gene. CDR3 protein: CASSFGQVYGYTF. CDR3 in DNA: TGTGCCAGCAGCTTTGGACAGGTTTATGGCTACACCTTC. The full variable domain, its missing parts supplied by reference TRBV7-9 and TRBJ1-2, is DTGVSQNPRHKITKRGQNVTFRCDPISEHNRLYWYRQTLGQGPEFLTYFQNEAQLEKSRLLSDRFSAERPKGSFSTLEIQRTEQGDSAMYLCASSFGQVYGYTFGSGTRLTVV.

This clonotype was recorded a few times. The rearrangement links TRBV20-1 to TRBJ2-7; unclear D gene. This CDR3 contains 14 residues. Trimming took off 0 bases at V and 9 bases at J, with 18 bases between the two ends. From germline, CDR1 is DFQATT and CDR2 SNEGSKA (reference sequence). CDR3 residues: CSARDLLYDTGQYF. The CDR3 DNA reads as TGCAGTGCTAGAGACCTACTATACGATACTGGGCAGTACTTC.

The chain recombines TRBV10-3 with TRBJ2-7; D possibly uses TRBD1 or TRBD2 (6 bases each). The V end was cut by 6 bases, the J end by 2 bases, with 14 bases between. This CDR3 is 14 amino acids long. Germline loops: CDR1 ENHRY, CDR2 SYGVKD. The CDR3 DNA follows: TGTGCCATCAGCCCGGGGGCAGGGGCCTACGAGCAGTACTTC. Translated, it gives CAISPGAGAYEQYF.

This clonotype was detected only a few times. This chain connects TRBV4-1 to TRBJ1-2, with 9 bases aligning to TRBD1. The J segment lost 7 bases and the V segment lost 0 bases, leaving 9 bases of the junction unmatched. CDR3 length: 16 amino acids. Germline V lookup: CDR1 MGHRA, CDR2 YSYEKL. For the CDR3, the DNA is TGCGCCAGCAGCCAAGATAGGGGACAGGGTGTGAGTGGCTACACCTTC. As protein: CASSQDRGQGVSGYTF.

This clonotype was recorded only once. A much larger clone differs from this one at a single base, so this may be a read error. The rearrangement links TRBV7-9 to TRBJ1-2; 10 nucleotides line up with TRBD1. This CDR3 is 12 amino acids long. The V gene's germline CDR1 is SEHNR and CDR2 FQNEAQ (reference sequence). Trimming at V came to 11 bases and at J to 7 bases, leaving 7 bases not matched to a gene. The CDR3 DNA reads TGTGCCGGCGGAGGGGACAGGGGTGGCTACACCTTC. Its protein is CAGGGDRGGYTF.

This clonotype was seen only a few times. This sequence joins TRBV5-4 and TRBJ1-1, with D possibly TRBD1 on 5 matching bases. V lost 2 bases to trimming and J lost 5 bases, with 16 bases between them. This CDR3 is built from 15 residues. The germline V gene encodes CDR1 SGHNT and CDR2 YYREEE (reference sequence). For the CDR3, the DNA is TGTGCCAGCAGCTTCCAAGCAGGTGGGACTACTGAAGCTTTCTTT. Protein sequence: CASSFQAGGTTEAFF.

This clonotype was detected only a few times. The J gene is TRBJ2-1, the V gene TRBV7-9, with 8 bases matching TRBD2. The ends lost 5 bases at V and 5 bases at J; junction bases unmatched: 11. CDR1 is SEHNR and CDR2 is FQNEAQ in the germline V gene (reference sequence). The CDR3 is made up of 16 amino acids. The CDR3 is CASSPVGAGAHNEQFF. Here the CDR3 DNA reads TGTGCCAGCAGCCCTGTAGGAGCGGGAGCGCACAATGAGCAGTTCTTC.